The 22 T cell receptor beta chains below were found in one sample sequenced in a study of identical twins. TCRdb passed the 5' RACE reads through MiXCR, listing each CDR3 protein once. This repertoire shows approximately 530,000 distinct CDR3 sequences, around 24% found once; its top ten account for 0.48%. This sample was shared with a second study, whose subject was yellow fever vaccine responses in identical twins.

Material for sequencing was CD4+ T cells sorted from blood. The receptors were gathered from a woman between 18 and 30 years old in good health.

A few counts support this clonotype. The V gene is TRBV28, the J gene TRBJ2-3; 7 positions agree with TRBD2. V lost 4 bases to trimming and J lost 5 bases; unmatched junction nucleotides: 9. The CDR3 length is 15 residues. The germline V gene has CDR1 MDHEN and CDR2 SYDVKM. CDR3 residues: CASSWGILAGDTQYF. The CDR3 bases are TGTGCCAGCAGTTGGGGGATCTTAGCGGGAGATACGCAGTATTTT.

This chain links TRBV4-1 with TRBJ1-2; D gene uncertain. The CDR3 extends over 17 amino acids. Trimming took 0 bases from V and 1 from J, leaving 15 bases between them. CDR1 and CDR2 (germline): MGHRA, YSYEKL. The CDR3 region is CASSQDRARLINYGYTF. The CDR3 DNA reads TGCGCCAGCAGCCAAGACCGAGCACGGTTGATTAACTATGGCTACACCTTC.

This clonotype turned up a few times. V gene TRBV12-3 or TRBV12-4 combines with J gene TRBJ1-1; TRBD1 matches at 7 bases. The V and J ends lost 10 bases and 1 base, in that order; junction bases with no gene match: 12. CDR3 length: 15 amino acids. The CDR3 loop reads CATGDRAGGNTEAFF. Written as DNA, the CDR3 is TGTGCCACCGGAGACAGGGCAGGCGGGAACACTGAAGCTTTCTTT.

The chain employs TRBV20-1 and TRBJ2-7; no reliable D call. The CDR3 length is 11 residues. Germline CDR1 reads DFQATT; CDR2 reads SNEGSKA (reference sequence). V lost 0 bases to trimming and J lost 6 bases, with 6 bases between them. In nucleotides, the CDR3 is TGCAGTGCTAGAGATCAAACCGAGCAGTACTTC. It is translated as CSARDQTEQYF.

Notes on this clonotype: Relative to the germline gene, one junction end is altered; a read error may explain this. This CDR3 is CASSEKLGGASYGHTF. Here the CDR3 DNA reads TGTGCCAGCAGTGAAAAACTCGGGGGCGCGAGCTATGGCCACACCTTC. The V gene is TRBV6-1, the J gene TRBJ1-2; D might be TRBD1 (6 bases). Germline CDR1 MNHNS, CDR2 SASEGT. The CDR3 is 16 amino acids.

This clonotype was recorded a few times. V usage is TRBV4-1 and J usage is TRBJ1-4; D is undetermined. Germline V gene sequence: CDR1 MGHRA, CDR2 YSYEKL. V lost 0 bases and J 10 bases, leaving 15 bases between the germline ends. The CDR3 is 15 residues long. CDR3 sequence: CASSQDTGPRGKLFF. The DNA of the CDR3 is TGCGCCAGCAGCCAAGATACTGGGCCAAGAGGAAAACTGTTTTTT.

This clonotype was seen only once. The chain uses TRBV2 and TRBJ2-4, with 8 bases that match TRBD1. CDR1 is SNHLY, CDR2 FYNNEI, per germline. CDR3 length: 14 residues. V shed 1 base, J shed 4 bases, and the junction held 0 bases outside the gene matches. CDR3 bases: TGTGCCAGCAGTGAAGGGGACAGGAAAAACATTCAGTACTTC. Translation gives CASSEGDRKNIQYF.

This clonotype was seen more than once but under ten times. The chain links TRBV10-1 to TRBJ2-3, with D possibly TRBD2 on 6 matching bases. In germline, CDR1 is WNHNN, CDR2 SYGVQD (reference sequence). CDR3 length equals 13 residues. V was trimmed by 8 bases and J by 4 bases, leaving 13 bases between them. The CDR3 coding sequence is TGCGCCAGCGGTGGGGGGAACCCAGATACGCAGTATTTT. It codes for CASGGGNPDTQYF.

The table lists this clonotype with a few counts. The genes are TRBV5-1 and TRBJ1-1, with TRBD1 matching over 7 bases. The CDR3 covers 15 residues. Germline CDR1 SGHRS, CDR2 YFSETQ. J was trimmed by 7 bases and V by 4 bases; bases with no gene match: 13. The CDR3 nucleotides are TGCGCCAGCAGCCGGACGGGACAGATCCGTTATGAAGCTTTCTTT. Protein sequence: CASSRTGQIRYEAFF. The whole variable domain, remainder taken from reference TRBV5-1 and TRBJ1-1, is KAGVTQTPRYLIKTRGQQVTLSCSPISGHRSVSWYQQTPGQGLQFLFEYFSETQRNKGNFPGRFSGRQFSNSRSEMNVSTLELGDSALYLCASSRTGQIRYEAFFGQGTRLTVV.

The chain recombines TRBV5-1 with TRBJ2-6; maybe TRBD1 (6 bases). The CDR3 has 18 amino acids. The V and J ends lost 0 bases and 0 bases respectively, with 13 bases between them. In germline, CDR1 is SGHRS, CDR2 YFSETQ. The CDR3 nucleotides read TGCGCCAGCAGCTTGGGAGGGACATCCAACTCTGGGGCCAACGTCCTGACTTTC. The encoded protein is CASSLGGTSNSGANVLTF.

The V gene is TRBV24-1, the J gene TRBJ2-1; possible D gene TRBD1, 5 bases. Trimming shortened V by 7 bases and J by 3 bases, and 9 bases separated the two germline ends. Germline CDR1 is KGHDR and CDR2 is SFDVKD. The CDR3 is made up of 13 amino acids. CDR3 nucleotides: TGTGCCACCAGCGAGGACAACTACAATGAGCAGTTCTTC. It codes for CATSEDNYNEQFF.

In this sample, this clonotype turned up a few times. This chain links TRBV20-1 with TRBJ2-1; 8 bases are a match to TRBD2. Germline V lookup: CDR1 DFQATT, CDR2 SNEGSKA (reference sequence). The CDR3 covers 16 residues. The V gene end was trimmed by 3 bases and the J gene end by 5 bases; junction bases not matched to a gene: 12. CDR3 region: CSASPVSGGSNNEQFF. As DNA, the CDR3 is TGCAGTGCTAGCCCGGTTTCGGGAGGGTCCAACAATGAGCAGTTCTTC.

This clonotype turned up a few times. This chain joins TRBV2 and TRBJ2-1; maybe TRBD2 (5 bases). Trimming removed 5 bases from V and 0 bases from J, with 14 bases in between. CDR1 is SNHLY, CDR2 FYNNEI, per germline. The CDR3 totals 16 residues. The CDR3 nucleotides are TGTGCCAGCAGTCACCTGGCGGGCAGCTCCTACAATGAGCAGTTCTTC. Protein sequence: CASSHLAGSSYNEQFF.

There are a few counts of this clonotype. The chain links TRBV3-1 to TRBJ2-7, with D unclear. The CDR3 extends over 13 amino acids. CDR1 is LGHDT and CDR2 is YNNKEL in the germline V gene (reference sequence). With 4 bases removed from V and 1 base from J, the gap between germline ends came to 8 bases. The CDR3 sequence: CASSLSQSYEQYF. CDR3 DNA: TGTGCCAGCAGCCTCAGCCAATCCTACGAGCAGTACTTC.

The chain recombines TRBV4-2 with TRBJ2-7, with a possible D match to TRBD2 (5 bases). The CDR3 has 14 residues. V lost 0 bases to trimming and J lost 7 bases, with 13 bases between them. The germline V gene encodes CDR1 LGHNA and CDR2 YNFKEQ. This CDR3 is CASSQEGRVFEQYV. The CDR3 DNA reads as TGTGCCAGCAGCCAAGAAGGGCGGGTCTTTGAGCAGTACGTC.

This clonotype was counted a few times. V and J are TRBV7-9 and TRBJ1-6; TRBD1 is a possible D gene (6 bases). Germline values: CDR1 SEHNR, CDR2 FQNEAQ (reference sequence). The CDR3 is made up of 16 amino acids. V shed 4 bases and J shed 14 bases, with 24 bases lying between them. The CDR3 DNA reads TGTGCCAGCAGCTCCACGGACAGTTCAATAAGGTGGGCCCTCCACTTT. This gives the protein CASSSTDSSIRWALHF.

In its sample, this clonotype was seen a few times. The CDR3 region is CASSQGPGTALAKNIQYF. DNA for the CDR3: TGCGCCAGCAGCCAGGGCCCAGGGACTGCCCTAGCCAAAAACATTCAGTACTTC. The V call is TRBV4-1, the J call TRBJ2-4, with D tentatively TRBD2 (6 bases). V was cut by 3 bases and J by 0 bases, with 18 bases left in between. The CDR3 is 18 amino acids. Germline V CDR1 and CDR2: MGHRA, YSYEKL.

This clonotype was observed a few times. This rearrangement joins TRBV28 to TRBJ1-5; D may be TRBD1 (6 bases). V lost 6 bases to trimming and J lost 5 bases, with 11 bases between them. There are 13 residues in the CDR3. Germline V CDR1 and CDR2: MDHEN, SYDVKM. CDR3 residues: CASRSTGYQPQHF. CDR3 bases: TGTGCCAGCAGGTCCACAGGGTATCAGCCCCAGCATTTT.

The table lists this clonotype with a few counts. V and J are TRBV9 and TRBJ2-2; 7 bases fit TRBD2. V was clipped by 3 bases and J by 1 base; unmatched bases: 6. Germline CDR1 reads SGDLS; CDR2 reads YYNGEE. The CDR3 has 16 residues. DNA for the CDR3: TGTGCCAGCAGCGGGCCGACTAGCCGGAACACCGGGGAGCTGTTTTTT. Its protein product is CASSGPTSRNTGELFF.

The rearrangement links TRBV29-1 to TRBJ2-5, with 10 positions matching TRBD1. CDR3 length: 12 residues. In germline, CDR1 is SQVTM, CDR2 ANQGSEA. In nucleotides, the CDR3 is TGCAGGAACGGGACAGGGGAAGAGACCCAGTACTTC. Residues: CRNGTGEETQYF. Filled out from reference TRBV29-1 and TRBJ2-5, the complete variable domain reads SAVISQKPSRDICQRGTSLTIQCQVDSQVTMMFWYRQQPGQSLTLIATANQGSEATYESGFVIDKFPISRPNLTFSTLTVSNMSPEDSSIYLCRNGTGEETQYFGPGTRLLVL.

The chain carries TRBV2 and TRBJ2-5, with TRBD1 matching 9 bases. The CDR3 has 20 amino acids. The germline gives CDR1 SNHLY, CDR2 FYNNEI. V lost 6 bases and J lost 4; bases outside the gene matches: 24. CDR3 coding DNA: TGTGCCAGCAGCCGCCAGACCGGGACAGGGAGGTTCGGTCGGTCAGAGACCCAGTACTTC. Translation: CASSRQTGTGRFGRSETQYF. Full variable domain (missing parts from reference TRBV2 and TRBJ2-5): EPEVTQTPSHQVTQMGQEVILRCVPISNHLYFYWYRQILGQKVEFLVSFYNNEISEKSEIFDDQFSVERPDGSNFTLKIRSTKLEDSAMYFCASSRQTGTGRFGRSETQYFGPGTRLLVL.

This chain connects TRBV7-2 to TRBJ2-3; weak D call: TRBD2 (7 bases). The CDR3 is made up of 17 amino acids. Per the germline V gene, CDR1 is SGHTA and CDR2 is FQGNSA. V lost 5 bases and J lost 3, with 21 bases in between. The CDR3 loop reads CASSLRTGGTKTDTQYF. The CDR3 region has the DNA TGTGCCAGCAGCCTCAGAACGGGGGGCACAAAGACAGATACGCAGTATTTT.